Each of the 21 T cell receptor beta chains below was sequenced from the same sample in a study of blood T cells in healthy people across ages. It was with a sample-barcoded 5' primer and a J-beta primer mix that a second PCR of about 6 to 12 cycles was run. TCRdb reprocessed the 5' RACE reads via MiXCR and lists one record per CDR3 protein. In the table there are about 800,000 distinct CDR3 sequences, 35% to 60% of which are singletons. Sequenced material: blood. Receptors were obtained from an older man in good health.

This clonotype has at least ten counts. DNA for the CDR3: TGTGCCAGCAGCCAGGCTACCTCCTCCAAGCAGTTCTTC. Its protein is CASSQATSSKQFF. The chain uses TRBV14 and TRBJ2-1; no clear D. This CDR3 has 13 amino acids. Germline CDR1 reads SGHDN; CDR2 reads FVKESK. Trimming cost V 3 bases and J 11 bases, with 14 bases left between them.

The chain combines TRBV12-3 or TRBV12-4 with TRBJ2-7; D may be TRBD1 (6 bases). Trimming pared 1 base from V and 9 bases from J, leaving 10 bases between. The CDR3 has 12 amino acids. CDR3 region: CASSLVLTGQYF. DNA of the CDR3: TGTGCCAGCAGTTTAGTGTTGACAGGGCAGTACTTC.

This clonotype occurred a few times. For the CDR3, the DNA is TGTGCCAGCAGTTCAGGACTCCAGTTGGAGCAGTTCTTC. Encoded protein: CASSSGLQLEQFF. The rearrangement links TRBV12-3 or TRBV12-4 to TRBJ2-1; D possibly corresponds to TRBD2 (5 bases). V was clipped by 4 bases and J by 10 bases, with 14 bases between them. The CDR3 consists of 13 residues.

This clonotype was detected only a few times. The rearrangement joins TRBV4-2 to TRBJ2-1; D not resolved. The germline V and J ends were trimmed by 0 bases and 8 bases, with 11 bases remaining between them. Germline V gene lookup returns CDR1 LGHNA and CDR2 YNFKEQ. The length of the CDR3 is 14 residues. In nucleotides, the CDR3 is TGTGCCAGCAGCCAAGATTGGGGTACGTATGAGCAGTTCTTC. This translates into CASSQDWGTYEQFF.

The chain uses TRBV6-5 and TRBJ2-3; 9 bases fit TRBD1. The germline V gene encodes CDR1 MNHEY and CDR2 SVGAGI. This CDR3 is built from 16 residues. With 6 bases clipped from V and 1 base from J, the junction kept 8 bases outside the gene matches. This CDR3 is CASSLLGTGRTDTQYF. In DNA form, the CDR3 reads TGTGCCAGCAGCCTCCTCGGGACAGGGCGCACAGATACGCAGTATTTT.

This chain links TRBV28 with TRBJ2-5; possibly TRBD2 for D (5 bases). Matching the DNA end better, TRBJ2-7 makes the J call doubtful. CDR3 length: 17 amino acids. CDR1 is MDHEN, CDR2 SYDVKM, per germline. The CDR3 nucleotides read TGTGCCAGCAGTTTATCCCGTACTAGGCCCACGACCTACGAGCAGTACTTC. Translation gives CASSLSRTRPTTYEQYF.

The rearrangement links TRBV10-3 to TRBJ1-1, with D uncertain. V lost 0 bases and J lost 1, with 9 bases in between. This CDR3 is built from 15 residues. The V gene's germline CDR1 is ENHRY and CDR2 SYGVKD. CDR3 bases: TGTGCCATCAGTGAGTCGACGCGGCAGAACACTGAAGCTTTCTTT. Residues: CAISESTRQNTEAFF.

J is TRBJ2-5 and V is TRBV20-1; 10 bases fit TRBD2. The CDR3 runs 16 residues. Germline V lookup: CDR1 DFQATT, CDR2 SNEGSKA (reference sequence). The junction had 8 bases not matched to a gene; V was cut back by 1 base and J by 3 bases. The CDR3 sequence is CSARGPRLAGEETQYF. In DNA, the CDR3 is TGCAGTGCTAGAGGTCCTAGACTAGCGGGTGAAGAGACCCAGTACTTC.

V gene TRBV12-3 or TRBV12-4 combines with J gene TRBJ2-3; D possibly uses TRBD1 or TRBD2 (5 bases each). CDR3 length: 16 residues. V was cut by 6 bases and J by 2 bases, with 18 bases left in between. CDR3 bases: TGTGCCAGCAGGGGATTGGGACGGAAATACACAGATACGCAGTATTTT. Its protein product is CASRGLGRKYTDTQYF.

This clonotype has a single count. Just one base apart from a much larger clone, this may be a read error. V usage is TRBV28 and J usage is TRBJ2-3, with 11 bases matching TRBD2. The CDR3 runs to 15 residues. Germline CDR1 and CDR2: MDHEN and SYDVKM. CDR3: CASSTSGSGTDAQYF. The CDR3 DNA reads as TGTGCCAGCAGTACTAGCGGGAGCGGCACAGATGCGCAGTATTTT.

The table lists this clonotype with a few counts. The J gene is TRBJ2-4, the V gene TRBV7-6, with TRBD2 matching 11 bases. Germline V gene sequence: CDR1 SGHVS, CDR2 FNYEAQ. The ends lost 2 bases at V and 13 bases at J; junction bases unmatched: 10. The CDR3 spans 15 residues. The CDR3 DNA sequence: TGTGCCAGCAGCTTATTAGCGGGAGGGCCTGGGGAGCAGTACTTC. Translation: CASSLLAGGPGEQYF.

As for this clonotype: A much larger clone lies one base from this, so it may be a read error. V gene TRBV7-7 combines with J gene TRBJ2-5, with TRBD1 matching 8 bases. The CDR3 sequence is 14 residues long. Germline lookup yields CDR1 SSHAT and CDR2 FNYEAQ (reference sequence). In nucleotides, the CDR3 is TGTGCCTGCAGCTCGACAGGGGCGGGAGAGACCCAGTACTTC. Amino acids: CACSSTGAGETQYF.

The rearrangement uses TRBV28 and TRBJ1-1, with TRBD1 as a possible D gene (5 bases). From germline, CDR1 is MDHEN and CDR2 SYDVKM. The CDR3 extends over 15 amino acids. V dropped 3 bases and J dropped 4 bases, with 15 bases sitting between them. CDR3 sequence reads: CASSFAVPGTTEAFF. The CDR3 DNA sequence: TGTGCCAGCAGTTTCGCGGTCCCAGGGACCACTGAAGCTTTCTTT.

The CDR3 sequence: CASSPGLAGEEQFF. The CDR3 DNA follows: TGCGCCAGCAGCCCGGGACTAGCGGGAGAGGAGCAGTTCTTC. This chain uses TRBV4-1 with TRBJ2-1; 14 bases agree with TRBD2. Germline loops: CDR1 MGHRA, CDR2 YSYEKL. The CDR3 is 14 residues long. The J segment lost 10 bases and the V segment lost 4 bases, leaving 3 bases of the junction unmatched.

This clonotype was counted at least ten times. The CDR3 protein is CASSFTRGLFGANVLTF. The CDR3 DNA reads TGTGCCAGCAGCTTTACTAGAGGACTATTTGGGGCCAACGTCCTGACTTTC. The V gene is TRBV7-8, the J gene TRBJ2-6; D possibly corresponds to TRBD2 (6 bases). This CDR3 comprises 17 residues. Trimming left V 3 bases short and J 3 bases short, with 15 bases between. Germline V gene data show CDR1 as SGHVS and CDR2 as FQNEAQ.

V usage is TRBV12-3 or TRBV12-4 and J usage is TRBJ2-1; maybe TRBD2 (6 bases). The V end lost 8 bases, the J end lost 4 bases, and 15 bases lay between the germline ends. This CDR3 spans 14 amino acids. The CDR3 is CASSGSLGYNEQFF. The CDR3 DNA reads as TGTGCCAGCTCCGGGAGCCTCGGGTACAATGAGCAGTTCTTC.

CDR3 bases: TGTGCCAGCAGTCCTCTGGTAAACGAAAATCAGCCCCAGCATTTT. Its translation: CASSPLVNENQPQHF. The rearrangement joins TRBV6-1 to TRBJ1-5; D unclear. V was shortened by 5 bases and J by 4 bases, with 15 bases between the two germline ends. Germline V gene data show CDR1 as MNHNS and CDR2 as SASEGT. The CDR3 is 15 amino acids.

The rearrangement joins TRBV20-1 to TRBJ2-4; 11 bases line up with TRBD2. CDR3 length: 17 amino acids. Germline V gene data show CDR1 as DFQATT and CDR2 as SNEGSKA (reference sequence). V shed 5 bases, J shed 13 bases, and the junction held 22 bases outside the gene matches. The CDR3 region has the DNA TGCAGTGCTCCTGACCCCCAAACTAGCGGGAGCTACAATGAGCAGTACTTC. Translating gives CSAPDPQTSGSYNEQYF.

With respect to this clonotype: One base away lies a much larger clone, so this may be a sequencing read error. This sequence joins TRBV12-3 or TRBV12-4 and TRBJ2-7, with D perhaps TRBD1 (6 bases). There are 13 residues in the CDR3. With 6 bases removed from V and 3 bases from J, the gap between germline ends came to 12 bases. The DNA of the CDR3 is TGTGCCAGCAGCTTAATACAGGGCTACGAGCAGTACTTC. Protein: CASSLIQGYEQYF.

V gene TRBV10-3 combines with J gene TRBJ2-5; tentatively, D is TRBD1 or TRBD2 (5 bases each). Germline values: CDR1 ENHRY, CDR2 SYGVKD. V was cut by 6 bases and J by 4 bases, with 18 bases left in between. This CDR3 is 15 amino acids long. The CDR3 DNA follows: TGTGCCATCAGAGATACCTTAGGGGCGGGAGAGACCCAGTACTTC. It translates to CAIRDTLGAGETQYF.

This clonotype was found a few times. This chain uses TRBV28 with TRBJ2-5; TRBD1 is a possible D gene (5 bases). Germline-derived CDR1 and CDR2 are MDHEN and SYDVKM. This CDR3 region has 15 residues. Deletions cut 4 bases from V and 2 bases from J, with 14 bases between. CDR3 bases: TGTGCCAGCAGTTCATCCGCCCGACAGCAAGAGACCCAGTACTTC. The encoded protein is CASSSSARQQETQYF.